This T cell receptor beta chain was observed in a study of blood T cell repertoires in COVID-19. Study at large: Sites in the United States, Italy and Spain provided acute and convalescent COVID-19 samples. In each case, the material was cDNA or gDNA derived from T cells, B-cell-depleted T cells, or PBMCs.

Source study methods: Reference gene primer amplification gave estimated nucleated cell counts. Repertoires were generated with immunoSEQ multiplex PCR, while TCRdb's copy carries only in-frame clones and drops some. D and trimming were read from the DNA, whereas the V and J calls and clone size are those reported in that table. The sample yields under 200,000 clones, roughly nine tenths seen once. CDR3 length: 15 amino acids. Trimming took off 0 bases at V and 2 bases at J, with 11 bases between the two ends. The germline V gene has CDR1 SGHTA and CDR2 FQGTGA. Followed longitudinally, the Seattle patients had been enrolled during active infection.

The specimen sequenced was peripheral blood. The chain couples TRBV7-3 to TRBJ2-7; D is possibly TRBD2 (5 bases). This clonotype was obtained from a woman aged 60-70 years with COVID-19, enrolled during active disease. This CDR3 reads CASSLTEAVAYEQYF. The CDR3 DNA sequence: TGTGCCAGCAGCTTAACGGAAGCGGTTGCCTACGAGCAGTACTTC. The whole variable domain, filled in from reference TRBV7-3 and TRBJ2-7, reads GAGVSQTPSNKVTEKGKYVELRCDPISGHTALYWYRQSLGQGPEFLIYFQGTGAADDSGLPNDRFFAVRPEGSVSTLKIQRTERGDSAVYLCASSLTEAVAYEQYFGPGTRLTVT.